The sequence of this T cell receptor (beta chain) was determined in a study of blood T cell repertoires in COVID-19. On the study more broadly: The origin of the acute and convalescent COVID-19 samples was the United States, Italy and Spain. The cDNA or gDNA used as material had been derived from T cells, B-cell-depleted T cells, or PBMCs.

Original methodology: Cell counts per sample came from amplifying reference gene primers. The data were produced by immunoSEQ multiplex PCR, yet TCRdb's version contains in-frame clones alone and is incomplete. The V and J calls and clone size were taken over from that table, and D and trimming were inferred from the DNA. The sample holds some 140,000 clones, 78% seen once. This CDR3 has 15 amino acids. V lost 5 bases to trimming and J lost 10 bases, with 24 bases between them. The germline gives CDR1 SGHNT, CDR2 YYREEE (reference sequence). The TCR comes from a man in his sixties who had recovered from COVID-19. The chain recombines TRBV5-4 with TRBJ1-2; D might be TRBD1 (5 bases). Input material: peripheral blood. CDR3 sequence reads: CASSSSRDADYVYTF. The CDR3 bases are TGTGCCAGCAGTTCGTCCCGGGACGCGGACTACGTCTACACCTTC.